This T cell receptor beta chain derives from a study of T cells after posttransplantation cyclophosphamide (dated by TCRdb to the mid-2010s). Background on the whole study: The study tracked T cell repertoire reconstitution by TRB sequencing after myeloablative bone marrow transplantation using posttransplantation cyclophosphamide as GVHD prophylaxis. Blood from every one of the 30 to 40 PTCy patients who had 1-year posttransplant specimens underwent TRB sequencing. Public TRB sequences were checked against a database of over 3,500 sequences associated with responses to pathogens, tumor antigens, self-antigens and alloantigens. Antigen receptor sequencing was done on samples from around 32 PTCy-treated patients and from approximately 15 related bone marrow donors of those patients. TRA and TRB clonality were tightly correlated in several samples, so subsequent TCR analyses focused on TRB only. In 3 patients, TRB sequencing was also performed on up to 3 more blood samples taken 2 to 5.2 years after transplant, and in several patients, pretransplant blood was also TRB-sequenced.

With regard to this clone: No antigen is known for it. No base qualities exist here, and no much larger clone lies one base off it.

V is pruned by 2 bases and J by 4 bases, leaving 2 bases of the junction without a gene match. The CDR3 starts with the cysteine, ends with the phenylalanine, and has 14 residues. The sequence is cut down to CDR3 DNA, 42 bases in frame from base 1. Per the germline V gene (reference sequence), MNHNY is the CDR1 and SVGAGI is the CDR2. Genomic DNA was used for TRB sequencing, which was performed with the immunoSEQ assay at survey resolution or with the hsTCRB kit. On the authors' methods: The immunoSEQ software was used for initial read processing, and the LymphoSeq R package was used for repertoire analyses. Clonality was computed as 1 minus normalized Shannon entropy; Gini coefficient was also calculated for each TRB dataset. Phenotypes of unsorted samples were inferred by mapping TRB sequences from sorted subsets of the recipient or donor onto the same recipient's unsorted samples. In its TCRdb copy, this immuneACCESS table keeps in-frame sequences only and misses some clones. Where compared with another copy, unresolved V genes explain less than half of these, and the others have no known cause. Clone size and the V and J calls come from that table; the DNA yielded D and trimming. Within this sample are more than 15,000 clones, with 84% of them counted one time only. The ten largest clonotypes hold about 5% of the sample.

The control group consisted of around 10 patients who received myeloablative marrow transplants with methotrexate plus a calcineurin inhibitor and who were sampled 1 year after transplant. Mononuclear cells from peripheral blood and bone marrow were separated by Ficoll-Hypaque density centrifugation and then cryopreserved. What the research found in general, with its limitations: Across 45 or so patients, TRB clonality was highly associated with recipient CMV seropositivity and CMV reactivation, and PTCy diversity was similar to diversity in CNI/methotrexate controls. Donor-recipient similarity was low at 1-2 months but increased during the first year, and donor CD8+ memory clones often dominated later blood repertoires. The TRB repertoires of T cells infiltrating skin or the GI tract showed only limited overlap with the TRB repertoires found in blood.

The sample in question was PBMCs, obtained approximately 370 days after allogeneic stem cell transplant with calcineurin inhibitor and methotrexate. The sequence joins TRBV6-6 to TRBJ1-2; 9 bases in the middle match TRBD1. This receptor was obtained from a male patient aged 18-29 years who received an allogeneic stem cell transplant from a related donor, was CMV-positive, and had no GVHD. Because of the transplant, the T cells may be the graft donor's rather than the patient's own. The DNA is TGTGCCAGCAGTTACGACAGGGGGATCTATGGCTACACCTTC. Its amino acids are CASSYDRGIYGYTF.